One and the same sample provided the 25 T cell receptor beta chains below, sequenced in a study of early T cells in non-severe SARS-CoV-2 infection. One entry per CDR3 protein results from TCRdb running MiXCR on the 5' RACE reads. The repertoire has about 42,000 distinct CDR3 sequences, roughly 7.1% of them found once; the top ten carry approximately 4.5%. Input material: whole blood. Every receptor here comes from an adult who was a healthcare worker with PCR-confirmed SARS-CoV-2 infection or an uninfected control (not recorded which).

Remarks on this clonotype: Mismatch with germline at one junction end may stem from a read error. The V gene is TRBV14, the J gene TRBJ1-1; TRBD1 matches 8 bases. The CDR3 contains 15 residues. Germline V gene lookup returns CDR1 SGHDN and CDR2 FVKESK. CDR3 in amino acids: CTSSQEPRGLSEAFF. CDR3 DNA sequence: TGTACCAGCAGCCAAGAGCCCAGGGGGCTTTCTGAAGCTTTCTTT.

In this sample, this clonotype turned up a few times. The rearrangement joins TRBV27 to TRBJ2-7; 9 nucleotides agree with TRBD1. Germline loops: CDR1 MNHEY, CDR2 SMNVEV (reference sequence). J was trimmed by 3 bases and V by 4 bases; bases with no gene match: 10. The CDR3 length is 16 residues. CDR3 sequence (DNA): TGTGCCAGCAGTTGGGCCTATGGACAGGGGATCTACGAGCAGTACTTC. Protein sequence: CASSWAYGQGIYEQYF.

At least ten counts were recorded for this clonotype. The chain uses TRBV12-5 and TRBJ2-1; 9 nucleotides match TRBD1. Germline V gene sequence: CDR1 LGHNT, CDR2 FRNRAP. V trimming: 6 bases; J trimming: 6 bases; junction bases outside the gene matches: 9. The CDR3 consists of 15 residues. The CDR3 coding sequence is TGTGCTAGTGGACCTGGACAGGGGAGACGCAATGAGCAGTTCTTC. Its protein is CASGPGQGRRNEQFF.

The sample holds many counts of this clonotype. This chain uses TRBV7-9 with TRBJ2-7, with D possibly TRBD1 on 6 matching bases. The germline V gene encodes CDR1 SEHNR and CDR2 FQNEAQ (reference sequence). V lost 5 bases to trimming and J lost 0 bases, with 23 bases between them. The CDR3 totals 18 residues. DNA of the CDR3: TGTGCCAGCAGCGTAGGACTCAGGACAGATCTTAGCTCCTACGAGCAGTACTTC. Amino acids: CASSVGLRTDLSSYEQYF.

This clonotype came up a few times. V is TRBV5-1 and J is TRBJ2-3; D is ambiguous. Trimming removed 5 bases from V and 7 bases from J, with 11 bases in between. Germline V gene data show CDR1 as SGHRS and CDR2 as YFSETQ. The length of the CDR3 is 12 residues. The DNA of the CDR3 is TGCGCCAGCAGGTACGAGAGCCATACGCAGTATTTT. It is translated as CASRYESHTQYF.

The chain carries TRBV5-6 and TRBJ1-2; the match to TRBD1 covers 9 bases. J was trimmed by 2 bases and V by 4 bases; bases with no gene match: 3. The CDR3 has 14 residues. Germline loops: CDR1 SGHDT, CDR2 YYEEEE. The CDR3 sequence: CASSRGQGNYGYTF. The DNA of the CDR3 is TGTGCCAGCAGCCGAGGACAGGGGAACTATGGCTACACCTTC. Based on the CDR3 plus reference TRBV5-6 and TRBJ1-2, the full variable domain is DAGVTQSPTHLIKTRGQQVTLRCSPKSGHDTVSWYQQALGQGPQFIFQYYEEEERQRGNFPDRFSGHQFPNYSSELNVNALLLGDSALYLCASSRGQGNYGYTFGSGTRLTVV.

This clonotype was counted only a few times. At one of its ends the junction is not consistent with the germline gene, which may arise from a read error. The V gene is TRBV20-1, the J gene TRBJ2-7; the D is unclear. Germline assignment: CDR1 DFQATT and CDR2 SNEGSKA (reference sequence). This CDR3 is built from 12 residues. The CDR3 is CSGRGNSYEQYF. As DNA, the CDR3 is TGCAGTGGTAGAGGCAACTCCTACGAGCAGTACTTC.

This clonotype was detected many times. The genes are TRBV2 and TRBJ2-7; D gene ambiguous. The CDR3 loop spans 11 amino acids. Per germline, CDR1 SNHLY and CDR2 FYNNEI. Trimming stripped 3 bases from V and 3 bases from J, with 3 bases between. The CDR3 sequence: CASSDRYEQYF. The CDR3 DNA is TGTGCCAGCAGTGACCGCTACGAGCAGTACTTC.

At least ten counts were recorded for this clonotype. The chain joins TRBV19 to TRBJ2-3; 8 bases match TRBD1. The CDR3 is 14 amino acids. In germline, CDR1 is LNHDA, CDR2 SQIVND (reference sequence). V dropped 6 bases and J dropped 3; count of bases not matched to a gene: 5. The CDR3 here is CASRLDRATDTQYF. CDR3 in DNA: TGTGCCAGTAGACTGGACAGGGCAACAGATACGCAGTATTTT.

The gene calls are TRBV25-1 and TRBJ1-4, with D possibly matching TRBD1 (5 bases). Germline lookup yields CDR1 MGHDK and CDR2 SYGVNS. The V and J ends lost 1 base and 6 bases respectively, with 6 bases between them. The length of the CDR3 is 13 residues. The CDR3 DNA reads as TGTGCCAGCAGTGAATGGGGGTATGAAAAACTGTTTTTT. Its protein product is CASSEWGYEKLFF.

V gene TRBV6-2 or TRBV6-3 combines with J gene TRBJ2-2, with D perhaps given as TRBD1 or TRBD2 (5 bases each). Germline lookup yields CDR1 MNHEY and CDR2 SVGEGT. The CDR3 loop spans 15 amino acids. V was trimmed by 5 bases and J by 2 bases, leaving 12 bases between them. CDR3 nucleotide sequence: TGTGCCAGCAGTCTTCGGGACCCCAACACCGGGGAGCTGTTTTTT. Its protein is CASSLRDPNTGELFF.

This clonotype was picked up many times. The chain links TRBV7-8 to TRBJ2-2, with 10 bases identical to TRBD2. In germline, CDR1 is SGHVS, CDR2 FQNEAQ. The CDR3 contains 19 residues. V lost 4 bases and J lost 6; bases outside the gene matches: 17. CDR3: CASSYHLPQAGGPSGELFF. CDR3 coding DNA: TGTGCCAGCAGCTACCACCTACCTCAAGCGGGGGGGCCCTCCGGGGAGCTGTTTTTT.

This clonotype has ten or more counts. The chain combines TRBV5-1 with TRBJ2-1, with D tentatively TRBD1 or TRBD2 (5 bases each). CDR1 is SGHRS, CDR2 YFSETQ, per germline. CDR3 length: 16 residues. V was pared by 0 bases and J by 6 bases, with 16 bases between. The CDR3 is CASSLGPGLDINEQFF. CDR3 coding DNA: TGCGCCAGCAGCTTGGGCCCGGGGCTAGACATCAATGAGCAGTTCTTC. The full variable domain, its missing parts supplied by reference TRBV5-1 and TRBJ2-1, is KAGVTQTPRYLIKTRGQQVTLSCSPISGHRSVSWYQQTPGQGLQFLFEYFSETQRNKGNFPGRFSGRQFSNSRSEMNVSTLELGDSALYLCASSLGPGLDINEQFFGPGTRLTVL.

This clonotype has a handful of counts. The CDR3 spells CASGRGSEETQYF. For the CDR3, the DNA is TGTGCCAGCGGACGGGGCAGCGAAGAGACCCAGTACTTC. V usage is TRBV11-2 and J usage is TRBJ2-5; D tentatively fits TRBD1 or TRBD2 (5 bases each). V lost 8 bases and J lost 3, with 13 bases in between. This CDR3 is 13 amino acids long. Germline V gene lookup returns CDR1 SGHAT and CDR2 FQNNGV.

About this clonotype itself: Just one base apart from a much larger clone, this may be a read error. The chain couples TRBV7-9 to TRBJ2-7; D ambiguous. The V and J ends lost 1 base and 2 bases respectively, with 6 bases between them. This CDR3 is 13 amino acids long. Germline V lookup: CDR1 SEHNR, CDR2 FQNEAQ (reference sequence). Written as DNA, the CDR3 is TGTGCCAGCAGCTTAGTGGGCCCCTACGAGCAGTACTTC. Protein product: CASSLVGPYEQYF.

This clonotype has just a few counts. The V call is TRBV3-1, the J call TRBJ1-2; tentative D call: TRBD1 (6 bases). There are 15 residues in the CDR3. V lost 1 base to trimming and J lost 3 bases, with 12 bases between them. Germline CDR1 reads LGHDT; CDR2 reads YNNKEL (reference sequence). The CDR3: CASSQGAAGDYGYTF. CDR3 nucleotide sequence: TGTGCCAGCAGCCAAGGGGCGGCAGGGGACTATGGCTACACCTTC.

In this sample, this clonotype turned up a few times. This sequence joins TRBV18 and TRBJ1-1; maybe TRBD1 (6 bases). Germline loops: CDR1 KGHSH, CDR2 LQKENI. The CDR3 runs to 14 residues. The V end lost 1 base, the J end lost 4 bases, and 10 bases lay between the germline ends. The CDR3 DNA follows: TGTGCCAGCTCACCACTTCAGGGGCGCACTGAAGCTTTCTTT. Its translation: CASSPLQGRTEAFF.

On this clonotype: A much larger clone sits a single nucleotide away, making a read error possible. The V gene is TRBV11-2, the J gene TRBJ2-5, with a possible D match to TRBD1 (5 bases). The CDR3 loop spans 14 amino acids. Germline CDR1 and CDR2: SGHAT and FQNNGV. In nucleotides, the CDR3 is TGTGACAGCAGCTTAGGGGTAGACCAAGAGACCCAGTACTTC. Protein sequence: CDSSLGVDQETQYF.

This clonotype was detected ten times or more. The chain links TRBV7-2 to TRBJ2-7, with D possibly called TRBD1 or TRBD2 (6 bases each). Germline V CDR1 and CDR2: SGHTA, FQGNSA. V lost 5 bases to trimming and J lost 6 bases, with 17 bases between them. The CDR3 has 14 amino acids. The CDR3 DNA reads as TGTGCCAGCAGCGAACTCGGGGGCCTCTCCGAGCAGTACTTC. Its protein is CASSELGGLSEQYF.

This clonotype was recorded many times. The rearrangement uses TRBV7-9 and TRBJ2-7; no clear D gene. This CDR3 region has 11 residues. The V end was cut by 4 bases, the J end by 4 bases, with 5 bases between. Germline V CDR1 and CDR2: SEHNR, FQNEAQ (reference sequence). CDR3 DNA: TGTGCCAGCAGCTCTCAATACGAGCAGTACTTC. Protein: CASSSQYEQYF. The whole variable domain, remainder taken from reference TRBV7-9 and TRBJ2-7, is DTGVSQNPRHKITKRGQNVTFRCDPISEHNRLYWYRQTLGQGPEFLTYFQNEAQLEKSRLLSDRFSAERPKGSFSTLEIQRTEQGDSAMYLCASSSQYEQYFGPGTRLTVT.

This clonotype turned up a few times. The chain is built from TRBV7-9 and TRBJ1-5; the D gene is possibly TRBD1 (5 bases). The CDR3 loop spans 15 amino acids. Germline V gene lookup returns CDR1 SEHNR and CDR2 FQNEAQ (reference sequence). Trimming took off 3 bases at V and 4 bases at J, with 13 bases between the two ends. CDR3 in DNA: TGTGCCAGCAGCTTGGGGGGGTTAGGGAATCAGCCCCAGCATTTT. This translates into CASSLGGLGNQPQHF.

The chain is built from TRBV11-2 and TRBJ2-4; a possible D gene is TRBD1 (6 bases). This CDR3 region has 14 residues. Trimming shortened V by 5 bases and J by 11 bases, and 19 bases separated the two germline ends. Germline CDR1 and CDR2: SGHAT and FQNNGV. The CDR3 coding sequence is TGTGCCAGCAGCGCCAAAACCTACAGGGATCTTCAGTACTTC. Translation gives CASSAKTYRDLQYF.

This clonotype appeared a few times. The V and J genes are TRBV10-1 and TRBJ2-5; tentative D call: TRBD1 (6 bases). Trimming took 8 bases from V and 5 from J, leaving 15 bases between them. CDR1 WNHNN and CDR2 SYGVQD come from the germline V gene (reference sequence). The CDR3 consists of 13 residues. CDR3 nucleotide sequence: TGCGCCAGCGGGGGCCGGCGCGGGGAGACCCAGTACTTC. Its translation is CASGGRRGETQYF.

This clonotype was detected ten times or more. CDR3 sequence (DNA): TGTGCCAGCAGTCCAGGGGTCTACTATGGCTACACCTTC. This encodes CASSPGVYYGYTF. V gene TRBV14 combines with J gene TRBJ1-2; TRBD1 might be the D (6 bases). V was clipped by 6 bases and J by 3 bases, with 11 bases between them. In germline, CDR1 is SGHDN, CDR2 FVKESK. CDR3 length: 13 amino acids.

V and J are TRBV15 and TRBJ2-7; D remains ambiguous. Looked up from germline, CDR1 is LNHNV and CDR2 is YYDKDF (reference sequence). The CDR3 loop spans 13 amino acids. V was shortened by 1 base and J by 2 bases, with 6 bases between the two germline ends. The CDR3 loop is CATSRAQTYEQYF. CDR3 sequence (DNA): TGTGCCACCAGCAGAGCACAAACCTACGAGCAGTACTTC.